This entry features one TCR beta chain sequence. The entry originates in a study of CD8 T cells in Susac syndrome. RNA amounts of roughly 0.45 to 1 ug underwent reverse transcription with random hexamers. TCRdb independently ran MiXCR on the immunoSEQ multiplex PCR reads; one entry per CDR3 protein. The sample lists a few hundred thousand distinct CDR3 sequences; roughly 94% were seen once. This CDR3 comprises 14 residues. Trimming took 3 bases from V and 1 from J, leaving 6 bases between them. Sequenced input: CD4+ T cells from PBMCs. The gene calls are TRBV12-3 or TRBV12-4 and TRBJ1-4; D remains unclear. This sequence originates from a human donor with multiple sclerosis. The CDR3 region has the DNA TGTGCCAGCAGTTTTGGTCAAACTAATGAAAAACTGTTTTTT. Its protein is CASSFGQTNEKLFF.